The 17 T cell receptor beta chains below all came from one sample that was sequenced in a study of identical twins. TCRdb redid the calling of the 5' RACE reads with MiXCR, one entry per CDR3 protein. The repertoire holds hundreds of thousands of distinct CDR3 sequences, 10% to 15% seen once, with about 1.6% in the top ten. Separately, the same data were catalogued under a study of yellow fever vaccine responses in identical twins.

The source material was PBMCs. The receptors stem from a young woman in good health.

Ten or more counts support this clonotype. The rearrangement links TRBV29-1 to TRBJ2-1, with TRBD2 matching over 14 bases. CDR1 SQVTM and CDR2 ANQGSEA come from the germline V gene. Trimming at V came to 1 base and at J to 10 bases, leaving 9 bases not matched to a gene. This CDR3 is 16 amino acids long. CDR3 loop: CSVEGEGLAGEGEQFF. CDR3 DNA sequence: TGCAGCGTTGAAGGCGAGGGACTAGCGGGAGAAGGCGAGCAGTTCTTC.

V and J are TRBV24-1 and TRBJ2-1; 8 bases align to TRBD2. Germline V gene lookup returns CDR1 KGHDR and CDR2 SFDVKD. V lost 6 bases, J lost 9 bases, and 18 bases stayed unmatched. The CDR3 is 17 amino acids. CDR3 DNA sequence: TGTGCCACCAGTCAGGGCGGGGATAGCGGGACCAGGGGTGAGCAGTTCTTC. Translation gives CATSQGGDSGTRGEQFF.

This clonotype was detected only a few times. This chain joins TRBV18 and TRBJ1-1; D gene ambiguous. V was pared by 1 base and J by 0 bases, with 12 bases between. Germline CDR1 is KGHSH and CDR2 is LQKENI. The CDR3 runs to 16 residues. CDR3 nucleotide sequence: TGTGCCAGCTCACCACTTAGTCAGCTTATGAACACTGAAGCTTTCTTT. This encodes CASSPLSQLMNTEAFF. Looking up the rest from reference TRBV18 and TRBJ1-1 gives the full variable domain: NAGVMQNPRHLVRRRGQEARLRCSPMKGHSHVYWYRQLPEEGLKFMVYLQKENIIDESGMPKERFSAEFPKEGPSILRIQQVVRGDSAAYFCASSPLSQLMNTEAFFGQGTRLTVV.

This clonotype has just a few counts. In DNA form, the CDR3 reads TGCAGCGTTGAGGAGCCCACAGTTACCCAGTGGACCCAGTACTTC. Translation: CSVEEPTVTQWTQYF. The rearrangement uses TRBV29-1 and TRBJ2-5; D not certain. Trimming stripped 3 bases from V and 7 bases from J, with 21 bases between. The CDR3 sequence is 15 residues long. Germline V CDR1 and CDR2: SQVTM, ANQGSEA.

The chain uses TRBV7-9 and TRBJ2-5, with D perhaps matching TRBD1 or TRBD2 (5 bases each). CDR3 length equals 12 residues. V was cut by 8 bases and J by 2 bases, with 9 bases left in between. Per the germline V gene, CDR1 is SEHNR and CDR2 is FQNEAQ (reference sequence). CDR3: CASLGVQETQYF. The CDR3 coding sequence is TGTGCCAGCCTGGGGGTTCAAGAGACCCAGTACTTC.

This clonotype was picked up a small number of times. The CDR3 here is CASSLRRPGSSGETQYF. The CDR3, as DNA: TGTGCCAGCAGCCTTCGGCGGCCAGGGTCGAGTGGAGAGACCCAGTACTTC. The rearrangement links TRBV3-1 to TRBJ2-5; TRBD1 is a possible D gene (5 bases). CDR1 and CDR2 (germline): LGHDT, YNNKEL (reference sequence). V was trimmed by 4 bases and J by 4 bases, leaving 22 bases between them. This CDR3 region has 17 residues.

The table lists this clonotype with a few counts. The rearrangement joins TRBV11-2 to TRBJ2-7; no definite D call. In germline, CDR1 is SGHAT, CDR2 FQNNGV. With 0 bases removed from V and 4 bases from J, the gap between germline ends came to 16 bases. The length of the CDR3 is 16 residues. The CDR3 DNA reads TGTGCCAGCAGCTTAGATAGTCCGGATCTAGGTTACGAGCAGTACTTC. This encodes CASSLDSPDLGYEQYF.

A few counts support this clonotype. The junction shows a germline mismatch at one end, possibly a read error. The chain carries TRBV20-1 and TRBJ2-2; 10 nucleotides agree with TRBD1. Germline assignment: CDR1 DFQATT and CDR2 SNEGSKA (reference sequence). This CDR3 is 17 amino acids long. The CDR3 nucleotides read TGCTGCGCTAGAGACCTGGGACAGGGGATCGACACCGGTGAGCTGTTTTTT. This encodes CCARDLGQGIDTGELFF.

Many counts were recorded for this clonotype. This rearrangement joins TRBV6-2 or TRBV6-3 to TRBJ1-1; D unresolved. Between the trimmed V and J ends, which lost 2 bases and 7 bases, there was a span of 8 bases. Germline V CDR1 and CDR2: MNHEY, SVGEGT. The CDR3 is made up of 12 amino acids. The CDR3 DNA is TGTGCCAGCAGTTACCCCGACGTTGAAGCTTTCTTT. Its translation is CASSYPDVEAFF.

This clonotype has more than one count but fewer than ten. The chain recombines TRBV7-9 with TRBJ2-3; 10 positions match TRBD1. This CDR3 spans 16 amino acids. Germline CDR1 and CDR2: SEHNR and FQNEAQ (reference sequence). The V and J ends lost 5 bases and 0 bases, in that order; junction bases with no gene match: 5. In DNA, the CDR3 is TGTGCCAGCAGCACCGGGACAGGGGTTAGCACAGATACGCAGTATTTT. Translated, it gives CASSTGTGVSTDTQYF.

The rearrangement uses TRBV6-1 and TRBJ2-5, with a weak D call TRBD1 (5 bases). V lost 5 bases and J lost 5, with 12 bases in between. This CDR3 comprises 13 residues. The germline gives CDR1 MNHNS, CDR2 SASEGT. The CDR3 reads CASSTTGQETQYF. The CDR3, as DNA: TGTGCCAGCAGTACCACAGGCCAGGAGACCCAGTACTTC.

The table lists this clonotype with a few counts. The genes are TRBV12-3 or TRBV12-4 and TRBJ2-2; maybe TRBD1 (6 bases). Trimming removed 7 bases at V and 1 base at J, with 16 bases between. The CDR3 runs 16 residues. The CDR3 DNA reads as TGTGCCAGCAAGCGAACCGGGACACTGAACACCGGGGAGCTGTTTTTT. This codes for CASKRTGTLNTGELFF.

This clonotype was seen only a few times. The chain links TRBV7-9 to TRBJ2-4, with a possible D match to TRBD2 (6 bases). The CDR3 is 15 residues long. CDR1 is SEHNR, CDR2 FQNEAQ, per germline (reference sequence). The V and J ends lost 0 bases and 4 bases respectively, with 10 bases between them. The CDR3 nucleotides read TGTGCCAGCAGCTTAGCGCTGGGGGGAAAAAACATTCAGTACTTC. Residues: CASSLALGGKNIQYF.

This clonotype was found a few times. This sequence joins TRBV20-1 and TRBJ2-3; D unclear. The germline CDR1 and CDR2 sequences are DFQATT and SNEGSKA (reference sequence). V was trimmed by 6 bases and J by 0 bases, leaving 10 bases between them. This CDR3 comprises 13 residues. CDR3: CSAGQPSTDTQYF. The CDR3, as DNA: TGCAGTGCCGGCCAACCTAGCACAGATACGCAGTATTTT.

This clonotype was counted ten times or more. The chain couples TRBV4-1 to TRBJ2-7; D is unclear. Germline V gene sequence: CDR1 MGHRA, CDR2 YSYEKL. Trimming cost V 0 bases and J 2 bases, with 5 bases left between them. This CDR3 comprises 13 residues. The CDR3 reads CASSQDAAYEQYF. The CDR3 nucleotides read TGCGCCAGCAGCCAAGACGCCGCCTACGAGCAGTACTTC.

The CDR3 sequence is CASSESGVQGNYGYTF. Written as DNA, the CDR3 is TGCGCCAGCAGTGAGTCGGGTGTGCAGGGGAACTATGGCTACACCTTC. The J gene is TRBJ1-2, the V gene TRBV10-2, with a possible D match to TRBD1 (6 bases). Germline CDR1 reads WSHSY; CDR2 reads SAAADI. The V end was cut by 0 bases, the J end by 2 bases, with 13 bases between. CDR3 length: 16 amino acids.

This clonotype was detected only a few times. This rearrangement joins TRBV5-1 to TRBJ2-2, with 11 bases identical to TRBD1. V lost 4 bases to trimming and J lost 5 bases; unmatched junction nucleotides: 7. CDR3 length: 16 residues. Per the germline V gene, CDR1 is SGHRS and CDR2 is YFSETQ. The CDR3 DNA sequence: TGCGCCAGCAGCCGCGGGACAGGGGGGAGGACCGGGGAGCTGTTTTTT. Encoded protein: CASSRGTGGRTGELFF.